This section outlines one T cell receptor beta chain sequence together with its context. Its antigen remains unidentified. This record comes from a study of blood T cells in healthy people across ages. Notes on the study in general: The long-lived group displayed more naive CD4+ cells, plus higher diversity, than the aged donors did. The authors considered diversity estimates from one million T cells to be underestimates.

The second PCR ran about 6 to 12 cycles with a sample-barcoded 5' primer and J-beta primers. A template-switch adaptor containing 12 random nucleotides labeled each cDNA molecule. Each CDR3 protein is one row after TCRdb ran MiXCR on the 5' RACE reads. The sample lists hundreds of thousands of distinct CDR3 sequences; roughly 25% were seen once. The data were also submitted as part of a second study, on T cells of mothers and their children.

This TCR was recovered from a boy aged 5-17 years in good health. Sequenced: blood.

CDR3 in DNA: TGTGCCAGCCTACCTAGACGACTAGCGGGAGAGGCCGGGGAGCTGTTTTTT. Its translation: CASLPRRLAGEAGELFF. V usage is TRBV5-6 and J usage is TRBJ2-2, with 12 bases matching TRBD2. Germline V gives CDR1 SGHDT, CDR2 YYEEEE. The V gene end was trimmed by 7 bases and the J gene end by 6 bases; junction bases not matched to a gene: 13. The CDR3 runs to 17 residues.